These T cell receptor beta chains were read from a single sample in a study of blood T cell repertoires in COVID-19. Generated by immunoSEQ multiplex PCR, the TCRdb table keeps only in-frame clones and is missing some. The sample has 450,000 to 500,000 clones, 87% seen once; the top ten hold about 0.65%. Source material: PBMCs or T cells enriched from blood (not recorded which). The source is a woman aged 18-29 years who had recovered from COVID-19. The CDR3 runs from the conserved cysteine through the conserved F or W. A D gene is named only where the DNA matches it firmly.

d_gene	v_gene	j_gene	CDR3aa	CDR3nt
TRBD1	TRBV5-1	TRBJ2-7	CASSLGGQGYNEQYF	TGCGCCAGCAGCTTGGGGGGACAGGGCTACAACGAGCAGTACTTC
.	TRBV28	TRBJ2-7	CASTPGGFGSHEQYF	TGTGCCAGCACCCCCGGCGGGTTTGGAAGCCACGAGCAGTACTTC
.	TRBV9	TRBJ1-5	CASSQGNQPQHF	TGTGCCAGCAGTCAGGGCAATCAGCCCCAGCATTTT
.	TRBV5-6	TRBJ1-4	CASSPGVNEKLFF	TGTGCCAGCAGCCCGGGGGTCAATGAAAAACTGTTTTTT
TRBD2	TRBV4-1	TRBJ2-5	CASSRRGGRETQYF	TGCGCCAGCAGCCGTCGGGGGGGCCGAGAGACCCAGTACTTC
.	TRBV13	TRBJ1-2	CASSLRSGHGYTF	TGTGCCAGCAGCTTAAGGTCAGGGCATGGCTACACCTTC
.	TRBV28	TRBJ1-2	CASSPQGGRHGYTF	TGTGCCAGCAGTCCGCAGGGAGGGAGGCATGGCTACACCTTC
TRBD1	TRBV6-5	TRBJ1-6	CASLQGAQYDSPLHF	TGTGCCAGTCTACAGGGGGCGCAGTATGATTCACCCCTCCACTTT
.	TRBV27	TRBJ1-5	CASSRNAPPLRGNQPQHF	TGTGCCAGCAGCCGTAATGCACCGCCCCTGCGCGGCAATCAGCCCCAGCATTTT
.	TRBV5-5	TRBJ1-2	CASSRLGRFGYTF	TGTGCCAGCAGCCGCCTTGGTAGATTCGGCTACACCTTC
.	TRBV7-9	TRBJ1-2	CASSYSGPLKGGNYGYTF	TGTGCCAGCAGCTATTCCGGGCCTCTCAAAGGGGGTAACTATGGCTACACCTTC
.	TRBV4-1	TRBJ2-5	CASSQDPEGGETQYF	TGCGCCAGCAGCCAAGATCCAGAGGGGGGGGAGACCCAGTACTTC
.	TRBV4-1	TRBJ1-2	CASSQERLGRGYTF	TGCGCCAGCAGCCAAGAGAGGTTAGGGAGAGGCTACACCTTC
TRBD2	TRBV7-8	TRBJ2-1	CASSLGSRGGASYNEQFF	TGTGCCAGCAGCTTAGGGTCTCGCGGGGGGGCTTCCTACAATGAGCAGTTCTTC
TRBD1	TRBV27	TRBJ1-1	CASSFSVTGVEAFF	TGTGCCAGCAGTTTCTCCGTAACAGGGGTTGAAGCTTTCTTT
.	TRBV6-5	TRBJ1-6	CASTSPGDRGSPLHF	TGTGCCAGCACTTCACCGGGAGACCGGGGTTCACCCCTCCACTTT
TRBD1	TRBV7-6	TRBJ1-2	CASSLEGTGLGYTF	TGTGCCAGCAGCTTGGAGGGGACAGGGTTGGGCTACACCTTC
.	TRBV5-1	TRBJ1-1	CASSPSSAGSNTEAFF	TGCGCCAGCAGCCCGTCTTCGGCGGGATCGAACACTGAAGCTTTCTTT
.	TRBV3-1/TRBV3-2	TRBJ2-3	CASSPTSRRTDTQYF	TGTGCCAGCAGCCCCACTAGCCGCCGCACAGATACGCAGTATTTT
TRBD1	TRBV27	TRBJ1-3	CASSPRGGAAGNTIYF	TGTGCCAGCAGCCCCAGAGGGGGCGCTGCTGGAAACACCATATATTTT